The clone carrying this T cell receptor (beta chain) was found a few times. Antigen unknown. The isolated RNA, all of it, was reverse transcribed, so expressed TCRB transcripts were what got sequenced. Sequencing used immunoSEQ multiplex PCR; TCRdb keeps in-frame clones, though not all of them. The data hold more than 550,000 clones, with roughly an eighth observed a single time. The data originate from a study of beta chain features in type 1 diabetes. General study findings and limits: In every one of the four CD4+ subsets, TCRB CDR3s were moderately but significantly shorter in Type 1 diabetes patients.

CDR1 is SGDLS, CDR2 YYNGEE, per germline. V was pared by 5 bases and J by 1 base, with 14 bases between. The CDR3 spans 15 residues. Sequenced input: naive CD4+ T cells from blood. The TCR sequence derives from a man between 18 and 29 years old with type 1 diabetes. The J gene is TRBJ2-3, the V gene TRBV9; D is perhaps TRBD1 (5 bases). The CDR3 coding sequence is TGTGCCAGCAGGGACATTGGGGTTGGCACAGATACGCAGTATTTT. It is translated as CASRDIGVGTDTQYF.